This TCR beta chain appears in the sequencing data of a study of blood T cells in healthy people across ages. Findings of the study overall: It was the long-lived donors that had more naive CD4+ cells and higher diversity than aged donors. While age rose, TCR beta diversity per million T cells dropped in a roughly linear way.

Deletions cut 1 base from V and 3 bases from J, with 15 bases between. The CDR3 spans 16 residues. The germline V gene has CDR1 LGHDT and CDR2 YNNKEL (reference sequence). Then a second PCR, running roughly 7 to 11 cycles, was carried out with a sample-barcoded 5' primer and a J-beta primer mix. In TCRdb, the 5' RACE reads were re-called with MiXCR into one record per CDR3 protein. The table shows 710,000 or so distinct CDR3 sequences, with about 24% occurring only once. Individuals who donated were healthy Caucasians from Russia aged roughly 6 to 90. Drawing of peripheral blood yielded 8.5 to 10 milliliters from each donor. As regards this clonotype: What it recognizes is unknown.

Sample: blood. The TCR originated in a man between 65 and 85 years old in good health. The chain couples TRBV3-1 to TRBJ1-2; no definite D call. The chain's CDR3 is CASSQVARGWDYGYTF. CDR3 in DNA: TGTGCCAGCAGCCAAGTGGCGCGCGGATGGGACTATGGCTACACCTTC.